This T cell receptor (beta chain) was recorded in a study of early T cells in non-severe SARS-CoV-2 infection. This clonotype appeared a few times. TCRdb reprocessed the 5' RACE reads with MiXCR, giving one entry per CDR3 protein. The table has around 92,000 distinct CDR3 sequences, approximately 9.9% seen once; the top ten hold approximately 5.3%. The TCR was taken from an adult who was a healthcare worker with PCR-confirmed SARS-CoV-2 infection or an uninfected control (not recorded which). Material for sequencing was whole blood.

CDR3 in DNA: TGTGCCAGCAGCCGCGAAGGACAGGGGGGGAATGAGCAGTTCTTC. This sequence encodes CASSREGQGGNEQFF. The V gene is TRBV4-2, the J gene TRBJ2-1, with 10 bases lining up with TRBD1. The trim removed 4 bases at V and 7 bases at J, leaving 7 bases unmatched. CDR1 is LGHNA, CDR2 YNFKEQ, per germline. The CDR3 covers 15 residues.